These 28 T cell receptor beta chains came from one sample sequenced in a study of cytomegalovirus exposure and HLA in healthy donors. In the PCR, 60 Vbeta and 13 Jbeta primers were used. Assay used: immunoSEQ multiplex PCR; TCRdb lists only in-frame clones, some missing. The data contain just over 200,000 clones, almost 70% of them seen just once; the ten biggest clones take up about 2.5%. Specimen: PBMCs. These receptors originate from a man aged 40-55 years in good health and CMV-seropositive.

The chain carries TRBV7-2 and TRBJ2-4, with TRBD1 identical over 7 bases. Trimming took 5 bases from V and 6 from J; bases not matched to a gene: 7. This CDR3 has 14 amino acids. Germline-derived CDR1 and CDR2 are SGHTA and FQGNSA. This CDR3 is CASSQRTGINIQYF. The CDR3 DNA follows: TGTGCCAGCAGCCAAAGGACAGGAATAAACATTCAGTACTTC. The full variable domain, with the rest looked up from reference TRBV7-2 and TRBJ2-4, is GAGVSQSPSNKVTEKGKDVELRCDPISGHTALYWYRQSLGQGLEFLIYFQGNSAPDKSGLPSDRFSAERTGGSVSTLTIQRTQQEDSAVYLCASSQRTGINIQYFGAGTRLSVL.

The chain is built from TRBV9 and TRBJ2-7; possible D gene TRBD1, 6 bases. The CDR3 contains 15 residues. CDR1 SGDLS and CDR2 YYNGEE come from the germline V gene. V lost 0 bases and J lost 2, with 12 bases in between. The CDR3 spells CASSVAADSTYEQYF. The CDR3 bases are TGTGCCAGCAGCGTAGCGGCGGACAGTACCTACGAGCAGTACTTC.

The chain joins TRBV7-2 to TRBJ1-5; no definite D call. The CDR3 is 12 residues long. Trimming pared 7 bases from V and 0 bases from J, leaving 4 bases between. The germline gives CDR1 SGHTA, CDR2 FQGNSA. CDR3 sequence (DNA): TGTGCCAGCACCATTAGCAATCAGCCCCAGCATTTT. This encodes CASTISNQPQHF.

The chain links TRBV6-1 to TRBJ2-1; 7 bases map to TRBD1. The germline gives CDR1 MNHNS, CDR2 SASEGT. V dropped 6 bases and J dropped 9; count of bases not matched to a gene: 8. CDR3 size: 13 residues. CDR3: CASSLPGGSEQFF. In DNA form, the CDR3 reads TGTGCCAGCAGCCTTCCAGGGGGAAGTGAGCAGTTCTTC.

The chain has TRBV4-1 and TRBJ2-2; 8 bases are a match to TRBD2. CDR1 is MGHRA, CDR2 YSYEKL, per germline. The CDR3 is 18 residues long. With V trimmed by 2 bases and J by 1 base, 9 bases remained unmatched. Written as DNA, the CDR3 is TGCGCCAGCAGCCAACGGCCGCCGGGACTAGAGAACACCGGGGAGCTGTTTTTT. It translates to CASSQRPPGLENTGELFF.

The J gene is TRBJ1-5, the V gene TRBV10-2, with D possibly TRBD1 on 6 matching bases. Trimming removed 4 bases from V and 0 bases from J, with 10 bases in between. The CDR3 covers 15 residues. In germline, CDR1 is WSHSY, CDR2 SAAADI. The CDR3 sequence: CASSGGQYSNQPQHF. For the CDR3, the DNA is TGCGCCAGCAGTGGTGGACAGTATAGCAATCAGCCCCAGCATTTT.

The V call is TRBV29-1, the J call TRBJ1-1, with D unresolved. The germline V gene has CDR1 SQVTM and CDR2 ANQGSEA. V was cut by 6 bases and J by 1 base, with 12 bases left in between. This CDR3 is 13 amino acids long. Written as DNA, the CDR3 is TGCAGCGTCGTCGGATTAGCGAACACTGAAGCTTTCTTT. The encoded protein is CSVVGLANTEAFF.

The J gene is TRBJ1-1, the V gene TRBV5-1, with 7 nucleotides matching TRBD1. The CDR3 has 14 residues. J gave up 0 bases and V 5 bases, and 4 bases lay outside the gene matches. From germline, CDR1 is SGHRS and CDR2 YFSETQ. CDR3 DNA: TGCGCCAGCAGGAGGGGGCTTTTGAACACTGAAGCTTTCTTT. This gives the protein CASRRGLLNTEAFF.

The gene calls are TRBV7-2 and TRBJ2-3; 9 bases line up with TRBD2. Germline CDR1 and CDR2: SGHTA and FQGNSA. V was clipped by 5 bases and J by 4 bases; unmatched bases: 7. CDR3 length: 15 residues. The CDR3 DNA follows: TGTGCCAGCAGCCCGCGGGGGGGAGGTGCAGATACGCAGTATTTT. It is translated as CASSPRGGGADTQYF.

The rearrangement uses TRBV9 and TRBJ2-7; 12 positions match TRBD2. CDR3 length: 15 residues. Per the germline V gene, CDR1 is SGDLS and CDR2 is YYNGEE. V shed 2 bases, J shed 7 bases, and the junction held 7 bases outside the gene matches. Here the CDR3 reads CASSVRLAGVGEQYF. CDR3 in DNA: TGTGCCAGCAGCGTCCGACTAGCGGGGGTTGGGGAGCAGTACTTC.

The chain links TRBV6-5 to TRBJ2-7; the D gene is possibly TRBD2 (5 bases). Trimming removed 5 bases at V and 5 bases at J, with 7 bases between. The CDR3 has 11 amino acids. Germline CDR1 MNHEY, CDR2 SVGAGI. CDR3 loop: CASSTGNEQYF. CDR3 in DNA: TGTGCCAGCAGTACCGGGAACGAGCAGTACTTC.

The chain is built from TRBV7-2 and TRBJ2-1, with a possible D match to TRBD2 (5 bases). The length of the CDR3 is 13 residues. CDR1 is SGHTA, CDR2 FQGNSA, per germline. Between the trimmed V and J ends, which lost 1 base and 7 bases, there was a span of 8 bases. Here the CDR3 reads CASSLGRRNEQFF. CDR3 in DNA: TGTGCCAGCAGCTTAGGGAGGAGGAATGAGCAGTTCTTC.

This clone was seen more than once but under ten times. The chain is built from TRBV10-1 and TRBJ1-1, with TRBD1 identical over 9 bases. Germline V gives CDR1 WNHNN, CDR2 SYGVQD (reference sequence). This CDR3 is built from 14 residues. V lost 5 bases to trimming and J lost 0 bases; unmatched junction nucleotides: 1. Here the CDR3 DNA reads TGCGCCAGCAGTCGGACAGGGGTGAACACTGAAGCTTTCTTT. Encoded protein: CASSRTGVNTEAFF.

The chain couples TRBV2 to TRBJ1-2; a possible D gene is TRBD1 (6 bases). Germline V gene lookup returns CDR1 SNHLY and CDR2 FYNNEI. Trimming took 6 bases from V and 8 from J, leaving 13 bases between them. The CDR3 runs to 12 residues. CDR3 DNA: TGTGCCAGCAGATACAGGGAATCCGGCTACACCTTC. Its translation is CASRYRESGYTF.

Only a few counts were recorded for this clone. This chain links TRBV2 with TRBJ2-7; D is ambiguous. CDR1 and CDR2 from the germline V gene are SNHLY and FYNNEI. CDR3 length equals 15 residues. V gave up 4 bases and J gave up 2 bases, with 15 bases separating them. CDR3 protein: CASSGTPDTAYEQYF. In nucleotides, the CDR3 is TGTGCCAGCAGTGGTACCCCTGACACGGCCTACGAGCAGTACTTC.

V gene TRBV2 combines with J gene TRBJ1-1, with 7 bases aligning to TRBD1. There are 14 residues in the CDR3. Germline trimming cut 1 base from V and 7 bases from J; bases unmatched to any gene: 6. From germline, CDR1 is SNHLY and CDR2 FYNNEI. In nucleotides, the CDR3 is TGTGCCAGCAGTGAAGGGAGGGGGCTGGGTGAAGCTTTCTTT. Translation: CASSEGRGLGEAFF.

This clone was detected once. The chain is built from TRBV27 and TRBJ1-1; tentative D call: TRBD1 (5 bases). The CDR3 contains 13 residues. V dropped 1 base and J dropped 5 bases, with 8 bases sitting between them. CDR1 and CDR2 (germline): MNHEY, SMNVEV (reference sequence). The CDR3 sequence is CASSLLGATEAFF. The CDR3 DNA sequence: TGTGCCAGCAGTTTATTAGGGGCAACTGAAGCTTTCTTT.

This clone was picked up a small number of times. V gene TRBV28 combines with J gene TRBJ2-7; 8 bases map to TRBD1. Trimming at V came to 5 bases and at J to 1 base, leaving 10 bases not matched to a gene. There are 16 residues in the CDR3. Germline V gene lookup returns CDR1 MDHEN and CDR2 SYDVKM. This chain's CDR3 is CASSLPRTGPSYEQYF. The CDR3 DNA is TGTGCCAGCAGTCTCCCCCGGACAGGGCCATCCTACGAGCAGTACTTC.

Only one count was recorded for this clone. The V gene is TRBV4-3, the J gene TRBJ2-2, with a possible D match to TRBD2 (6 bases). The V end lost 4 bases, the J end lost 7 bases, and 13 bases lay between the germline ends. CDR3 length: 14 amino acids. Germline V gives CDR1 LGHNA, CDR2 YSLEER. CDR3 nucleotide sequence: TGCGCCAGCAGCCGAGGAGGGGATAGCGGGGAGCTGTTTTTT. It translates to CASSRGGDSGELFF.

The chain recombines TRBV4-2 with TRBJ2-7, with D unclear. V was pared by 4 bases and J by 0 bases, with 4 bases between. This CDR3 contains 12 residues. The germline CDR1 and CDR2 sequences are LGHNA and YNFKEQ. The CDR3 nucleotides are TGTGCCAGCAGCCCGAGCTCCTACGAGCAGTACTTC. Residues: CASSPSSYEQYF.

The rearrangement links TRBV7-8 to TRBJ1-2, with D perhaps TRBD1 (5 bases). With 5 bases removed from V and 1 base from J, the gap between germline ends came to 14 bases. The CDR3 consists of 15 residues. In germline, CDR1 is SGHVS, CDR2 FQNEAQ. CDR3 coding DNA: TGTGCCAGCAGCCTGGGGCACGGGGGTAACTATGGCTACACCTTC. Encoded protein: CASSLGHGGNYGYTF. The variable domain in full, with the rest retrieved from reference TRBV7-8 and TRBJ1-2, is GAGVSQSPRYKVAKRGQDVALRCDPISGHVSLFWYQQALGQGPEFLTYFQNEAQLDKSGLPSDRFFAERPEGSVSTLKIQRTQQEDSAVYLCASSLGHGGNYGYTFGSGTRLTVV.

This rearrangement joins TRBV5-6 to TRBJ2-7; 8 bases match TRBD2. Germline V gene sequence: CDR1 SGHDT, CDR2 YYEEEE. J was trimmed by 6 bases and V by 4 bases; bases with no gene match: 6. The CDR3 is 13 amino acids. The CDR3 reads CASSPSGGTEQYF. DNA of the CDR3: TGTGCCAGCAGCCCGTCGGGGGGGACCGAGCAGTACTTC.

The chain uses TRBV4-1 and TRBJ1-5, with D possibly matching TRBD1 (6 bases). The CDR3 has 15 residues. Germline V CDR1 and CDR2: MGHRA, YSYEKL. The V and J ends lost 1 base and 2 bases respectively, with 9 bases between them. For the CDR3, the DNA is TGCGCCAGCAGCCAAGGGGAGGGGGGCAATCAGCCCCAGCATTTT. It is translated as CASSQGEGGNQPQHF.

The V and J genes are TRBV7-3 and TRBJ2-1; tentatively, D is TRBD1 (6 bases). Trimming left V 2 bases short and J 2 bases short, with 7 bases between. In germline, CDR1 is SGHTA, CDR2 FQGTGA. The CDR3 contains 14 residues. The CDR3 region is CASSLGGPYNEQFF. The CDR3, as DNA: TGTGCCAGCAGCTTAGGGGGCCCCTACAATGAGCAGTTCTTC.

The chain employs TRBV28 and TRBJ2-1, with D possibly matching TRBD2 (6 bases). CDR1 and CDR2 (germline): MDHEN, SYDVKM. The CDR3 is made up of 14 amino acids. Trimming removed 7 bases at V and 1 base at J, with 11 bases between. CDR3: CASILEGSYNEQFF. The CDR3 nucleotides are TGTGCCAGCATCCTGGAGGGGTCCTACAATGAGCAGTTCTTC.

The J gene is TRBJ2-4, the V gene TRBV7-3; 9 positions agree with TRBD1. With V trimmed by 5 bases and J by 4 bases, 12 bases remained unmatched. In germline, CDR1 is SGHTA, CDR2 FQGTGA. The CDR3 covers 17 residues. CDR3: CASSPPGTGFRKNIQYF. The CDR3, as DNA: TGTGCCAGCAGCCCCCCCGGGACAGGGTTTCGGAAAAACATTCAGTACTTC.

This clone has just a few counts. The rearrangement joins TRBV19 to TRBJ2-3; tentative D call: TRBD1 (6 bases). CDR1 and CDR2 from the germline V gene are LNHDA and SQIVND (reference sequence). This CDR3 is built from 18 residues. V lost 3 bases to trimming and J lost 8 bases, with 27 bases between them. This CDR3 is CASSMLGQLQSGSGTQYF. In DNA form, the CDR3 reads TGTGCCAGTAGTATGTTAGGACAGTTGCAATCAGGCAGCGGTACGCAGTATTTT.

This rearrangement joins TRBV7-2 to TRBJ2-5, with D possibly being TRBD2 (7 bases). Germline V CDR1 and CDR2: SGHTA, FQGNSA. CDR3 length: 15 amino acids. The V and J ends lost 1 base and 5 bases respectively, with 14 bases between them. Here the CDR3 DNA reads TGTGCCAGCAGCTTAGGGGGGGGGCTGGTTGAGACCCAGTACTTC. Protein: CASSLGGGLVETQYF.